The T cell receptor (beta chain) under discussion was sequenced for a study of T cells after yellow fever vaccination. The CDR3 consists of 15 residues. The germline CDR1 and CDR2 sequences are SGHRS and YFSETQ. V shed 0 bases and J shed 7 bases, with 16 bases lying between them. As TCR cDNA was made by 5'RACE template switching, a universal primer site and UMIs were added. TCRdb called the 5' RACE reads again in MiXCR, with one record for every CDR3 protein. The sample comprises around 320,000 distinct CDR3 sequences, 4% to 5.5% of which are singletons, and approximately 19% rests with the top ten. In the case of this clonotype: Its antigen is undetermined.

Findings of the study overall: A large majority of primary-vaccination clones showed up again after the booster (under 98% CD4, 88% CD8).

This clonotype originated in a man aged 18-30 years who received the YFV17D yellow fever vaccine. This chain links TRBV5-1 with TRBJ1-2; a possible D gene is TRBD1 (6 bases). The sample here was PBMCs, taken 15 days after the yellow fever booster vaccination. The chain's CDR3 is CASSLAGSGAGGYTF. The CDR3 nucleotides are TGCGCCAGCAGCTTGGCGGGATCAGGGGCTGGTGGCTACACCTTC.